This TCR beta chain was profiled in a study of blood T cell repertoires in COVID-19. Sequenced by immunoSEQ multiplex PCR; TCRdb stores in-frame clones only, minus some. The sample has some 100,000 clones, around 82% seen once. This clone has just a few counts. The sequenced material came from peripheral blood. The origin of this receptor is a human donor in a cohort sampled during active or convalescent COVID-19.

The CDR3 reads CASSPTGGSDTEAFF. The CDR3, as DNA: TGTGCCAGCAGCCCGACAGGGGGTAGCGACACTGAAGCTTTCTTT. The chain combines TRBV16 with TRBJ1-1, with 9 positions matching TRBD1. V trimming: 4 bases; J trimming: 3 bases; junction bases outside the gene matches: 6. CDR3 length equals 15 residues. Germline values: CDR1 KGHSY, CDR2 FQNENV.